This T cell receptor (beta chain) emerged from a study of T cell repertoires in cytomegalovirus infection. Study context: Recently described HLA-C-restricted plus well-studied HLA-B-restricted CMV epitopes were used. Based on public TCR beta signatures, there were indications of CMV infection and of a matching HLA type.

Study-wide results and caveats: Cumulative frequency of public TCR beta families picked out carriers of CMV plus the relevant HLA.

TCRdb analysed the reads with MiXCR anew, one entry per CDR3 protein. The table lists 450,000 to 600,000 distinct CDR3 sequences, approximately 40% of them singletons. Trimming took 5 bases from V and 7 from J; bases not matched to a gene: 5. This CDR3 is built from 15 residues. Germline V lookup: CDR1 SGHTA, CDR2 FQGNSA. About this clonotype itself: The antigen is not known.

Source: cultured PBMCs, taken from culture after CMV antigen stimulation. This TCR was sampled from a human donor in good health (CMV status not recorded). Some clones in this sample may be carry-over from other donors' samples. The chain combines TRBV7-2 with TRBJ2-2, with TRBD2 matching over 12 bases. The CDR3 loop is CASSPSGRASGELFF. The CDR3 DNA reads TGTGCCAGCAGCCCTAGCGGGAGGGCAAGCGGGGAGCTGTTTTTT.